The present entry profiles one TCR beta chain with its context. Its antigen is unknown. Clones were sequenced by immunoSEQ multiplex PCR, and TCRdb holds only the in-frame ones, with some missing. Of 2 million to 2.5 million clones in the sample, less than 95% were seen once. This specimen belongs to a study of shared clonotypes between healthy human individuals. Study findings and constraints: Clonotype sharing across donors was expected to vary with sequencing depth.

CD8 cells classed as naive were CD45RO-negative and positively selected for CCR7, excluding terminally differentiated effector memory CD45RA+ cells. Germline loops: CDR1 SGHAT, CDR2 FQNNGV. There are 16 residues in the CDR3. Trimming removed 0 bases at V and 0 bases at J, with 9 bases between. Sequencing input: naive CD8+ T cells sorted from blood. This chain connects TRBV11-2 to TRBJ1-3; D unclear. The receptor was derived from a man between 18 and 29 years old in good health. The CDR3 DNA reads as TGTGCCAGCAGCTTAGATCCTGGGGACTCTGGAAACACCATATATTTT. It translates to CASSLDPGDSGNTIYF.